This TCR beta chain was profiled in a study of CD8 T cells in ankylosing spondylitis listed by TCRdb under 2017. About the investigation overall: T cell receptor beta repertoires were profiled in healthy donors and ankylosing spondylitis patients so that disease-linked TCR variants could be found. The full study cohort comprised 20 to 25 ankylosing spondylitis patients and roughly 110 healthy donors. Samples of peripheral blood were taken, and for ankylosing spondylitis patients, synovial fluid was collected as well. The research as a whole found: According to the report, matched synovial fluid samples from ankylosing spondylitis patients were significantly enriched for the disease-linked clones. Some of the motif variants had been reported before in the synovial fluid and blood of reactive arthritis patients, a finding that suggests common disease-initiation mechanisms. A TCR beta motif made up of eight highly homologous amino acid variants appeared to be characteristic of blood from ankylosing spondylitis patients. In peripheral blood, the disease-linked clones were found at relatively low frequencies and had a CD8+ phenotype.

At least ten counts were recorded for this clonotype. This receptor's antigen is unknown. Base quality data are lacking; no much larger clone is found one base away. The instrument given in TCRdb is Illumina HiSeq 2500. Quantitative 5'-RACE with molecular barcodes was used to prepare TCR beta libraries. Processing in the source paper ran as follows. A new computational method based on a probabilistic model of VDJ rearrangement was used to identify disease-linked TCR variants. The public reads were reprocessed in TCRdb via fastp at Q25 and MiXCR, keeping in-frame beta chains. Every CDR3 protein is listed once, alongside the most common genes and DNA of its rows. The V and J calls here are based on TCRdb, not the publication. This sample has a few hundred thousand distinct CDR3 sequences in its table, and 20% to 25% of those were observed once. The ten largest clones capture about a sixth of the sample.

Trimming accounts for 9 bases at V and 6 bases at J, while the number of junction bases matched to no gene is 9. The CDR3 goes from the cysteine to the phenylalanine over 14 residues. Only the CDR3 portion is preserved as DNA: 42 bases, with reading frame beginning at the first base. The germline V gene gives CDR1 as ENHRY and CDR2 as SYGVKD. Sequencing input: blood, either unsorted or a sorted T cell fraction (not recorded which). This sequence was found in a male donor with ankylosing spondylitis. The chain couples TRBV10-3 to TRBJ2-1, with 9 junctional bases fitting TRBD2. The DNA sequence is given as TGTGCCATGTCAGAACGCGGGGGGGCCAATGAGCAGTTCTTC. It translates as CAMSERGGANEQFF.